These 8 T cell receptor beta chains share one sample of origin, sequenced in a study of blood T cell repertoires in COVID-19. Only in-frame clones appear in the TCRdb table, and some are missing; sequencing was by immunoSEQ multiplex PCR. The table lists fewer than 200,000 clones, approximately 85% of them singletons, with under 8.5% in the top ten. The source material was peripheral blood. All receptors derive from a man aged 40-55 years who had recovered from COVID-19.

The chain joins TRBV11-2 to TRBJ1-4; D is ambiguous. Germline V gene lookup returns CDR1 SGHAT and CDR2 FQNNGV. The V end was cut by 5 bases, the J end by 8 bases, with 9 bases between. The CDR3 consists of 12 residues. The CDR3 loop reads CASSLTREKLFF. DNA for the CDR3: TGTGCCAGCAGCCTCACCCGGGAAAAACTGTTTTTT.

The rearrangement links TRBV7-9 to TRBJ1-2, with D possibly being TRBD1 (6 bases). The V and J ends lost 7 bases and 3 bases respectively, with 15 bases between them. The CDR3 covers 14 residues. Germline CDR1 is SEHNR and CDR2 is FQNEAQ (reference sequence). CDR3 region: CASTQEQGYYGYTF. The CDR3 bases are TGTGCCAGCACGCAGGAACAGGGATACTATGGCTACACCTTC.

The chain joins TRBV4-2 to TRBJ2-7; D gene unclear. The germline gives CDR1 LGHNA, CDR2 YNFKEQ. CDR3 length: 12 residues. Trimming left V 2 bases short and J 4 bases short, with 6 bases between. This CDR3 is CASSQSRYEQYF. The DNA for the CDR3 is TGTGCCAGCAGCCAAAGTCGGTACGAGCAGTACTTC.

This chain links TRBV14 with TRBJ2-7; TRBD1 matches at 10 bases. V lost 4 bases and J lost 0; bases outside the gene matches: 3. From germline, CDR1 is SGHDN and CDR2 FVKESK. This CDR3 is 15 amino acids long. CDR3 residues: CASSRTGGSSYEQYF. Here the CDR3 DNA reads TGTGCCAGCAGCCGGACAGGGGGGTCCTCCTACGAGCAGTACTTC.

The chain recombines TRBV27 with TRBJ1-4, with D maybe TRBD1 (5 bases). The germline CDR1 and CDR2 sequences are MNHEY and SMNVEV (reference sequence). The germline V and J ends were trimmed by 3 bases and 8 bases, with 16 bases remaining between them. The CDR3 spans 15 residues. In DNA, the CDR3 is TGTGCCAGCAGTTTCTATGGGCAGGGAAGCGAAAAACTGTTTTTT. Its translation is CASSFYGQGSEKLFF.

V is TRBV6-5 and J is TRBJ2-7; tentatively, D is TRBD2 (7 bases). The CDR3 spans 14 residues. Trimming took off 7 bases at V and 4 bases at J, with 17 bases between the two ends. Germline V lookup: CDR1 MNHEY, CDR2 SVGAGI. In nucleotides, the CDR3 is TGTGCCAGCAACCCTGGGAGGGGGTTGTACGAGCAGTACTTC. It specifies CASNPGRGLYEQYF.

This chain connects TRBV15 to TRBJ2-7, with D tentatively TRBD1 (5 bases). V lost 0 bases, J lost 6 bases, and 6 bases lay in between. Germline V gene sequence: CDR1 LNHNV, CDR2 YYDKDF (reference sequence). CDR3 length: 12 residues. The CDR3 nucleotides read TGTGCCACCAGCAGAGACAGGGCCGAGCAGTACTTC. Translation: CATSRDRAEQYF.

The chain has TRBV6-2 or TRBV6-3 and TRBJ2-2, with D perhaps matching TRBD2 (5 bases). Germline CDR1 is MNHEY and CDR2 is SVGEGT. V lost 2 bases to trimming and J lost 0 bases, with 7 bases between them. CDR3 size: 15 residues. The CDR3 coding sequence is TGTGCCAGCAGTTACCGGGGTACGAACACCGGGGAGCTGTTTTTT. Its translation is CASSYRGTNTGELFF.